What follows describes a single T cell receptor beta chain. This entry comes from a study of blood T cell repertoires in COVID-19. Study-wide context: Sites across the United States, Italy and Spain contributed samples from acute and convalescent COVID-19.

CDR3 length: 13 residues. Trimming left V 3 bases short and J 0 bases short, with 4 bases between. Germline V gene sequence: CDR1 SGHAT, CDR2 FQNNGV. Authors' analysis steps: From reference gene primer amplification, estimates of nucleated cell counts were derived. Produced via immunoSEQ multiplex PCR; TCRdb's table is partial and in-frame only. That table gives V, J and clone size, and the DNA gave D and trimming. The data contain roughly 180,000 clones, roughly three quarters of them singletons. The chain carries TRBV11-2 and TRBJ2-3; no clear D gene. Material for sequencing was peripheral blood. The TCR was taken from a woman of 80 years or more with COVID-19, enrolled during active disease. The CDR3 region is CASSFVSTDTQYF. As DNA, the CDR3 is TGTGCCAGCAGCTTCGTCAGCACAGATACGCAGTATTTT.